Presented here are 4 T cell receptor beta chains from one specimen sequenced in a study of prognosis after radiotherapy for stage I lung cancer. Amplification of the TCR beta CDR3 (from genomic DNA) was done by two-round multiplex PCR. Used in first-round PCR were primers specific to each TRBV and TRBJ gene. TCRdb itself ran the multiplex PCR reads through MiXCR, one entry per CDR3 protein. The sample includes about 14,000 distinct CDR3 sequences, 30% of them seen just once. This material consisted of PBMCs, taken before or after stereotactic body radiation therapy (not recorded which). The receptors derive from a donor of 50 years or more with non-small cell lung cancer.

With respect to this clonotype: A far larger clone is a single base away, which makes a read error likely. The V call is TRBV6-2 or TRBV6-3, the J call TRBJ2-2, with 12 positions matching TRBD2. With V trimmed by 6 bases and J by 5 bases, 4 bases remained unmatched. This CDR3 has 15 residues. The germline V gene has CDR1 MNHEY and CDR2 SVGEGT. CDR3 in DNA: TGTGCCAGCAGACCTAGCGGGAGGGTAACCGGGGAGCTGTTTTTT. As protein: CASRPSGRVTGELFF.

This clonotype was observed many times. The V gene is TRBV11-3, the J gene TRBJ2-3; 15 bases fit TRBD2. This CDR3 is 16 amino acids long. CDR1 and CDR2 (germline): SGHNT, YENEEA. With 5 bases clipped from V and 9 bases from J, the junction kept 9 bases outside the gene matches. CDR3 coding DNA: TGTGCCAGCAGCCAGGGACTAGCGGGGGGCGCAGGCACGCAGTATTTT. This gives the protein CASSQGLAGGAGTQYF. Drawing the rest from reference TRBV11-3 and TRBJ2-3, the complete variable domain is EAGVVQSPRYKIIEKKQPVAFWCNPISGHNTLYWYLQNLGQGPELLIRYENEEAVDDSQLPKDRFSAERLKGVDSTLKIQPAELGDSAVYLCASSQGLAGGAGTQYFGPGTRLTVL.

This clonotype appeared many times. The rearrangement links TRBV19 to TRBJ2-4; no definite D call. Deletions cut 3 bases from V and 1 base from J, with 10 bases between. This CDR3 comprises 15 residues. Per the germline V gene, CDR1 is LNHDA and CDR2 is SQIVND (reference sequence). CDR3 protein: CASSIVGFAKNIQYF. The CDR3 coding sequence is TGTGCCAGTAGTATTGTGGGGTTTGCCAAAAACATTCAGTACTTC.

This clonotype came up many times. V and J are TRBV18 and TRBJ2-2, with D maybe TRBD2 (6 bases). V was clipped by 3 bases and J by 1 base, with 15 bases between them. CDR3 length equals 17 residues. CDR1 and CDR2 (germline): KGHSH, LQKENI. The CDR3 is CASSPLKGGENTGELFF. The CDR3 DNA is TGTGCCAGCTCACCGCTCAAGGGAGGTGAGAACACCGGGGAGCTGTTTTTT.